This record looks at one T cell receptor beta chain sequence and its context. The source of the sample is a study of blood T cell repertoires in COVID-19. Overall study context: Samples representing acute and convalescent COVID-19 were sourced from the United States, Italy and Spain. The cDNA or gDNA used as material had been derived from T cells, B-cell-depleted T cells, or PBMCs.

Trimming removed 1 base at V and 2 bases at J, with 15 bases between. Germline loops: CDR1 LNHNV, CDR2 YYDKDF (reference sequence). This CDR3 is built from 17 residues. Per the original methods: It was from reference gene primer amplification that nucleated cell counts were estimated. Method: immunoSEQ multiplex PCR; TCRdb's copy keeps in-frame clones and lacks some. V and J calls and clone size are given by that table; D and trimming were obtained from the DNA. The profile covers approximately 350,000 clones, with more than 75% appearing a single time and 2.5% to 4% taken by the ten largest. The genes are TRBV15 and TRBJ1-5; no firm D call. Sequenced sample: peripheral blood. The clonotype originates from a young woman who had recovered from COVID-19. The CDR3 is CATSRGRGLRGNQPQHF. The CDR3 DNA sequence: TGTGCCACCAGCAGAGGAAGAGGCCTCCGTGGCAATCAGCCCCAGCATTTT.